The source of this T cell receptor (beta chain) is a study of vaccination effects on CD4 cells after COVID-19. Across the study: Sequencing in the ViraFEST assay came after antigen-specific CD4+ T cells had been expanded with viral peptide pools, which were used to stimulate PBMC. General observations from the study: Whether induced by infection or by vaccine, clones showed marked clonal contraction late after vaccination.

This clone was seen only once. The target antigen is unknown. The V end was cut by 0 bases, the J end by 2 bases, with 13 bases between. The CDR3 extends over 16 amino acids. Germline lookup yields CDR1 ENHRY and CDR2 SYGVKD. Profiled with immunoSEQ multiplex PCR; TCRdb holds only in-frame clones, not every one. The sample lists 35,000 to 55,000 clones; roughly 72% were seen once. Having been cultured for less than 13 days, the cells underwent CD4+ T cell isolation. Participants were given two doses of BNT162b2 or mRNA-1273 vaccine. According to the study, vaccine recipients showed no prior SARS-CoV-2 infection and negative nucleocapsid antibodies. Half the medium was swapped for IL-2 medium on days 3 and 7.

This rearrangement joins TRBV10-3 to TRBJ2-5; TRBD2 might be the D (5 bases). The sequence was collected from a human donor who received a COVID-19 vaccine. This specimen consisted of CD4+ T cells from PBMCs cultured without peptide, obtained after COVID-19 vaccination. CDR3: CAISESGSLGQETQYF. The CDR3, as DNA: TGTGCCATCAGTGAGTCAGGGAGCCTGGGGCAAGAGACCCAGTACTTC.